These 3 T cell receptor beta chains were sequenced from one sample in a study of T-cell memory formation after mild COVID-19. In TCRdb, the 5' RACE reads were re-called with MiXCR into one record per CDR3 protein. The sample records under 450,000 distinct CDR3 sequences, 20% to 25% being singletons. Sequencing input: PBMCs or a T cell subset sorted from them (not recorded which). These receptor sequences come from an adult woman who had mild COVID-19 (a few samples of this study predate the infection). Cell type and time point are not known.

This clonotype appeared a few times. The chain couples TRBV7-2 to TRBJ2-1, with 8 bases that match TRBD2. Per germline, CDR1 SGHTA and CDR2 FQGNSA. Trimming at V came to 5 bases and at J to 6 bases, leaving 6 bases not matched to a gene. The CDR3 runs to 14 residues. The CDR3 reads CASSPFSGINEQFF. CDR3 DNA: TGTGCCAGCAGCCCGTTTAGCGGGATCAATGAGCAGTTCTTC.

The CDR3 protein is CASSQLGGAKETQYF. The CDR3 region has the DNA TGCGCCAGCAGCCAACTCGGCGGGGCTAAAGAGACCCAGTACTTC. The gene calls are TRBV4-1 and TRBJ2-5; possibly TRBD2 for D (6 bases). The germline V gene has CDR1 MGHRA and CDR2 YSYEKL. This CDR3 contains 15 residues. V lost 2 bases, J lost 3 bases, and 13 bases lay in between.

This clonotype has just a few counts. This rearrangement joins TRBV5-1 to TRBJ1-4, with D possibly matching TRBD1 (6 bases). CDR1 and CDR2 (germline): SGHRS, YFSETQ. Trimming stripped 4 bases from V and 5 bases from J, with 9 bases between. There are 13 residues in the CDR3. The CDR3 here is CASSPTGNEKLFF. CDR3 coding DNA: TGCGCCAGCAGCCCTACAGGGAATGAAAAACTGTTTTTT.